This T cell receptor beta chain was identified during a study of shared clonotypes between healthy human individuals. Some clones are missing from TCRdb's copy, which holds only in-frame ones; the method was immunoSEQ multiplex PCR. This sample has some 2.4 million clones, with approximately 93% found just once. CDR3 length equals 15 residues. Germline lookup yields CDR1 SGHNT and CDR2 YYREEE (reference sequence). The V end lost 0 bases, the J end lost 5 bases, and 14 bases lay between the germline ends. The V and J genes are TRBV5-4 and TRBJ1-2; TRBD1 might be the D (5 bases). The sample was naive CD4+ T cells from PBMCs. Subset denoted: CD45RA+ positively selected. The sequence came from a young man in good health. Some clones in this sample may be carry-over from other donors' samples. CDR3 sequence: CASSLGGRGFYGYTF. The CDR3 coding sequence is TGTGCCAGCAGCTTGGGCGGACGGGGGTTTTATGGCTACACCTTC. Complete variable domain (other parts from reference TRBV5-4 and TRBJ1-2): ETGVTQSPTHLIKTRGQQVTLRCSSQSGHNTVSWYQQALGQGPQFIFQYYREEENGRGNFPPRFSGLQFPNYSSELNVNALELDDSALYLCASSLGGRGFYGYTFGSGTRLTVV.